One and the same sample provided the 3 T cell receptor beta chains below, sequenced in a study of T cell clusters in autoimmune cytopenias. TRB was amplified by touch-down multiplex PCR, primer pools A and B combined. TCRdb reprocessed the multiplex PCR reads; each CDR3 protein has one entry and no DNA is given. This listing includes some 7,000 distinct CDR3 sequences. TRB amplification used approximately 250 ng of peripheral blood genomic DNA. The sample consisted of peripheral blood. These receptors were collected from a human donor with an autoimmune cytopenia or autoimmune hepatitis (not recorded which).

The genes are TRBV18 and TRBJ2-1. The CDR3 contains 16 residues. From germline, CDR1 is KGHSH and CDR2 LQKENI. CDR3 loop: CASSPTFGGRKNEQFF.

The chain is built from TRBV30 and TRBJ2-5; no DNA is available, so the TRBD2 call from TCRdb remains unchecked. Germline lookup yields CDR1 GTSNPN and CDR2 SVGIG (reference sequence). The CDR3 sequence is 14 residues long. The CDR3 sequence is CAWKGTGRTETQYF.

The chain carries TRBV10-3 and TRBJ2-7; TCRdb proposes TRBD1, but this gene call is untestable without DNA. CDR3 length: 12 amino acids. Germline V gene data show CDR1 as ENHRY and CDR2 as SYGVKD. CDR3 loop: CAMGTGGDEQYF.